These 16 T cell receptor beta chains originate from one sample sequenced in a study of human T cells and chemical hapten exposure. TCRdb independently ran MiXCR on the RACE reads; one entry per CDR3 protein. Of under 450,000 distinct CDR3 sequences listed, about 6% are singletons. Time point noted: patch test 2, 6 weeks after DPC sensitization. Stated treatment: therapeutic diphenylcyclopropenone sensitization with weekly scalp DPC. The sample was whole blood, taken in connection with sensitization to the hapten diphenylcyclopropenone (DPC). These receptors were taken from a woman aged 18-29 years with alopecia areata. Some clones in this sample may be carry-over from other donors' samples.

The chain carries TRBV5-1 and TRBJ2-4; TRBD1 is a possible D gene (5 bases). Germline values: CDR1 SGHRS, CDR2 YFSETQ. The CDR3 length is 16 residues. V lost 4 bases, J lost 0 bases, and 14 bases lay in between. The chain's CDR3 is CASSPWTHIAKNIQYF. DNA for the CDR3: TGCGCCAGCAGCCCCTGGACACATATAGCCAAAAACATTCAGTACTTC.

This clonotype was observed a handful of times. The rearrangement joins TRBV4-2 to TRBJ1-6; 7 bases fit TRBD1. The V and J ends lost 0 bases and 7 bases, in that order; junction bases with no gene match: 3. The CDR3 length is 15 residues. The germline CDR1 and CDR2 sequences are LGHNA and YNFKEQ. The CDR3 spells CASSQEQGRNSPLHF. The CDR3 nucleotides read TGTGCCAGCAGCCAAGAACAGGGGAGAAATTCACCCCTCCACTTT.

This clonotype showed up just a few times. The rearrangement uses TRBV9 and TRBJ2-5; no reliable D call. Germline V gene sequence: CDR1 SGDLS, CDR2 YYNGEE. V dropped 0 bases and J dropped 5 bases, with 14 bases sitting between them. The CDR3 length is 15 residues. CDR3 nucleotide sequence: TGTGCCAGCAGCGTAGTCGGTGCAGGAAGGGAGACCCAGTACTTC. It translates to CASSVVGAGRETQYF.

The table lists this clonotype with many counts. The rearrangement joins TRBV10-3 to TRBJ1-5; D ambiguous. The CDR3 extends over 12 amino acids. Trimming took 8 bases from V and 6 from J, leaving 11 bases between them. In germline, CDR1 is ENHRY, CDR2 SYGVKD. The CDR3 is CAIRASGQPQHF. As DNA, the CDR3 is TGTGCCATCCGGGCCTCGGGTCAGCCCCAGCATTTT.

This clonotype has ten or more counts. The V and J genes are TRBV18 and TRBJ1-2; D is ambiguous. The CDR3 contains 15 residues. Germline-derived CDR1 and CDR2 are KGHSH and LQKENI. V was clipped by 5 bases and J by 4 bases, with 17 bases between them. CDR3 DNA: TGTGCCAGCTCATCTCGGACCACCGGCTCCTATGGCTACACCTTC. This gives the protein CASSSRTTGSYGYTF. Drawing the rest from reference TRBV18 and TRBJ1-2, the complete variable domain is NAGVMQNPRHLVRRRGQEARLRCSPMKGHSHVYWYRQLPEEGLKFMVYLQKENIIDESGMPKERFSAEFPKEGPSILRIQQVVRGDSAAYFCASSSRTTGSYGYTFGSGTRLTVV.

This chain uses TRBV7-2 with TRBJ2-3; no definite D call. The V gene's germline CDR1 is SGHTA and CDR2 FQGNSA. This CDR3 region has 12 residues. V was pared by 7 bases and J by 4 bases, with 9 bases between. The CDR3 nucleotides read TGTGCCAGCACCTACCCCCCAGATACGCAGTATTTT. It translates to CASTYPPDTQYF.

This clonotype was detected many times. The genes are TRBV12-3 or TRBV12-4 and TRBJ1-5, with D hard to call. This CDR3 is built from 15 residues. V lost 8 bases, J lost 0 bases, and 14 bases lay in between. CDR3 bases: TGTGCCAGCCAGAGGACGGTTTATAGCAATCAGCCCCAGCATTTT. Translated: CASQRTVYSNQPQHF.

The rearrangement links TRBV12-3 or TRBV12-4 to TRBJ2-2; 8 nucleotides match TRBD1. The V gene end was trimmed by 2 bases and the J gene end by 4 bases; junction bases not matched to a gene: 9. The CDR3 is 17 residues long. The CDR3 bases are TGTGCCAGCAGTTTAACCCCCGGACAGGGCATCACCGGGGAGCTGTTTTTT. Translation gives CASSLTPGQGITGELFF.

At least ten counts were recorded for this clonotype. This chain connects TRBV7-9 to TRBJ1-1; 7 bases agree with TRBD1. The CDR3 has 20 residues. CDR1 is SEHNR and CDR2 is FQNEAQ in the germline V gene (reference sequence). V was clipped by 0 bases and J by 3 bases; unmatched bases: 19. The CDR3 region is CASSLAHLTGRLTSDTEAFF. In nucleotides, the CDR3 is TGTGCCAGCAGCTTAGCGCACCTGACAGGGCGGCTCACATCGGACACTGAAGCTTTCTTT.

This clonotype occurred many times. CDR3: CASGPPGTVNEQYF. CDR3 sequence (DNA): TGTGCCAGCGGCCCGCCCGGGACAGTCAACGAGCAGTACTTC. The chain couples TRBV27 to TRBJ2-7, with 7 bases fitting TRBD1. The V gene end was trimmed by 8 bases and the J gene end by 5 bases; junction bases not matched to a gene: 12. CDR1 and CDR2 from the germline V gene are MNHEY and SMNVEV (reference sequence). The CDR3 loop spans 14 amino acids.

DNA of the CDR3: TGCAGCGTTGCAACGGGGGGCGCGGGGAATGAGCAGTTCTTC. This sequence encodes CSVATGGAGNEQFF. The rearrangement uses TRBV29-1 and TRBJ2-1, with D perhaps matching TRBD2 (7 bases). The V end was cut by 4 bases, the J end by 7 bases, with 17 bases between. This CDR3 region has 14 residues. From germline, CDR1 is SQVTM and CDR2 ANQGSEA.

The chain combines TRBV5-1 with TRBJ1-3; 8 bases align to TRBD1. The length of the CDR3 is 15 residues. V was pared by 5 bases and J by 10 bases, with 14 bases of the junction left unmatched. In germline, CDR1 is SGHRS, CDR2 YFSETQ. The DNA for the CDR3 is TGCGCCAGCAGACATGAACCGGACAGGGCTTTGACCATATATTTT. Protein product: CASRHEPDRALTIYF. Full variable domain (outside the CDR3, taken from reference TRBV5-1 and TRBJ1-3): KAGVTQTPRYLIKTRGQQVTLSCSPISGHRSVSWYQQTPGQGLQFLFEYFSETQRNKGNFPGRFSGRQFSNSRSEMNVSTLELGDSALYLCASRHEPDRALTIYFGEGSWLTVV.

This clonotype was seen a handful of times. For the CDR3, the DNA is TGTGCCAGCAGCTTATTTGAGGGCCCAGATACGCAGTATTTT. This translates into CASSLFEGPDTQYF. V is TRBV7-2 and J is TRBJ2-3, with D possibly matching TRBD2 (5 bases). CDR3 length equals 14 residues. CDR1 SGHTA and CDR2 FQGNSA come from the germline V gene. With 2 bases removed from V and 4 bases from J, the gap between germline ends came to 10 bases.

In its sample, this clonotype was seen a few times. The chain joins TRBV10-3 to TRBJ2-7; 9 bases match TRBD1. Germline CDR1 ENHRY, CDR2 SYGVKD. Trimming removed 4 bases from V and 6 bases from J; junction bases left unmatched: 7. This CDR3 contains 14 residues. The CDR3 protein is CAISGLMDRGEQYF. Written as DNA, the CDR3 is TGTGCCATCAGTGGACTCATGGACAGGGGCGAGCAGTACTTC.

The table lists this clonotype with many counts. The V gene is TRBV18, the J gene TRBJ2-3, with 11 bases fitting TRBD1. The CDR3 consists of 14 residues. Germline V gene data show CDR1 as KGHSH and CDR2 as LQKENI. With 8 bases clipped from V and 4 bases from J, the junction kept 5 bases outside the gene matches. CDR3 DNA sequence: TGTGCCAGCGCCGGGACAGGGGGTTCAGATACGCAGTATTTT. This gives the protein CASAGTGGSDTQYF.

This clonotype was recorded many times. J is TRBJ2-3 and V is TRBV27, with 9 bases fitting TRBD2. The V segment lost 5 bases and the J segment 4 bases; nucleotides outside the gene matches: 13. The germline V gene has CDR1 MNHEY and CDR2 SMNVEV (reference sequence). The CDR3 sequence is 17 residues long. The CDR3 region is CASSQAVQRGVADTQYF. For the CDR3, the DNA is TGTGCCAGCAGTCAAGCCGTTCAGCGGGGGGTAGCAGATACGCAGTATTTT.